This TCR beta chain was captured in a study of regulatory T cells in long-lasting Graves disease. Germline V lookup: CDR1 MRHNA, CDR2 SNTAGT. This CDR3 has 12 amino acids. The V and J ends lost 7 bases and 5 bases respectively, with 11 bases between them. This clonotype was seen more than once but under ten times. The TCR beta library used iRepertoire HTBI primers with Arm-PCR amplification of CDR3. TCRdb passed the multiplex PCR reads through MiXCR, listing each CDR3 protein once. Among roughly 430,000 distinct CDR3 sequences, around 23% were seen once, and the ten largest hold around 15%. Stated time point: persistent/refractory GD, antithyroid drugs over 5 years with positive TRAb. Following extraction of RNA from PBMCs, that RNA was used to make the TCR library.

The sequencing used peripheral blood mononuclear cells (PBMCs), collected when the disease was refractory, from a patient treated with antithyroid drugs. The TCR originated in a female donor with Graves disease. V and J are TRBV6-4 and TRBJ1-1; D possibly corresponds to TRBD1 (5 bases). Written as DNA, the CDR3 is TGTGCCAGCACTGGGGACGGGACTGAAGCTTTCTTT. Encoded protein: CASTGDGTEAFF.